This TCR beta chain is from a study of T cell responses to AZD1222 COVID-19 vaccine. The CDR3 has 13 amino acids. Germline lookup yields CDR1 SGHRS and CDR2 YFSETQ. V lost 4 bases to trimming and J lost 1 base, with 8 bases between them. TCRdb's copy holds only in-frame clones and misses some; the assay was immunoSEQ multiplex PCR. The sample contains 100,000 to 150,000 clones, around 84% of which appear only once. A word on this clone: Its antigen remains unidentified.

Overall study results and limits: Clonal diversity may have been underestimated, and the donors were mostly white British, with more females than males. Once two AZD1222 doses were given, Spike-specific TCR breadth and depth went up. It was only after the peak T cell response that any repertoires were sampled.

This clonotype was sampled from an adult in good health. This chain links TRBV5-1 with TRBJ1-1, with D uncertain. This sample comprised peripheral blood, obtained on day 0 of AZD1222 vaccination. CDR3 loop: CASSITSNTEAFF. DNA for the CDR3: TGCGCCAGCAGCATCACTTCGAACACTGAAGCTTTCTTT.